These 15 T cell receptor beta chains were all obtained from the same sample, sequenced in a study of regulatory T cells in long-lasting Graves disease (dated by TCRdb to the early 2020s). The sample's time point label, decoded: newly diagnosed GD, antithyroid drugs for less than 3 months. RNA was extracted from PBMCs in TRIzol for both TCR sequencing and RNA sequencing. Libraries were prepared through multiplex PCR. These reads were obtained on an Illumina HiSeq 4000. CDR3 regions were amplified by Arm-PCR with iRepertoire HTBI primers to construct TCR beta libraries. The public reads were quality trimmed at Q25 with fastp and then assembled into clones with MiXCR by TCRdb, keeping productive beta chains. Rows are unified per CDR3 protein, each entry keeping the most common DNA and genes. In this sample the table shows hundreds of thousands of distinct CDR3 sequences, over 15% of which occur a single time. Together, the top ten hold roughly 29% of the sample.

This same sample was also part of a study on T cells in Graves' hyperthyroidism and ophthalmopathy.

The sequencing here drew on peripheral blood mononuclear cells (PBMCs), taken at new diagnosis, from a patient treated with antithyroid drugs. The receptors derive from a man in his forties with Graves disease. Donor details come from another sample of the same person, matched by shared clones.

A remark on this clonotype: It differs at one base from a far larger clone, so likely a read error. The V gene is TRBV28, the J gene TRBJ2-7; tentative D call: TRBD1 (5 bases). In germline, CDR1 is MDHEN, CDR2 SYDVKM. There are 15 residues in the CDR3. The CDR3 sequence is CASSQVLDTPHEQYF. The CDR3 bases are TGCGCCAGCAGCCAAGTATTGGACACTCCCCACGAGCAGTACTTC.

The table lists this clonotype with many counts. In nucleotides, the CDR3 is TGTGCCAGCAGCTTAAAGCAGCCCCAGCATTTT. It encodes CASSLKQPQHF. V usage is TRBV7-3 and J usage is TRBJ1-5; D gene uncertain. This CDR3 region has 11 residues. Germline values: CDR1 SGHTA, CDR2 FQGTGA. Trimming cost V 1 base and J 7 bases, with 2 bases left between them.

Ten or more counts support this clonotype. The chain couples TRBV7-9 to TRBJ1-2, with D possibly being TRBD1 (5 bases). CDR3 size: 14 residues. Trimming removed 3 bases from V and 6 bases from J, with 14 bases in between. Germline-derived CDR1 and CDR2 are SEHNR and FQNEAQ (reference sequence). CDR3 DNA sequence: TGTGCCAGCAGCTTGCGGGACGGACTTGATGGCTACACCTTC. Its protein product is CASSLRDGLDGYTF.

This clonotype was seen repeatedly, ten times or more. This chain connects TRBV20-1 to TRBJ2-5; D possibly corresponds to TRBD2 (5 bases). The CDR3 has 13 amino acids. The V end lost 4 bases, the J end lost 1 base, and 10 bases lay between the germline ends. Germline V gives CDR1 DFQATT, CDR2 SNEGSKA (reference sequence). The CDR3 nucleotides read TGCAGTGCTAAACCGGGATTCCAAGAGACCCAGTACTTC. Amino acid sequence: CSAKPGFQETQYF.

There are a few counts of this clonotype. This chain links TRBV29-1 with TRBJ2-1, with 10 bases fitting TRBD2. Unmatched junction bases numbered 5, after V lost 6 bases and J lost 3 bases. This CDR3 is built from 14 residues. The germline V gene has CDR1 SQVTM and CDR2 ANQGSEA. CDR3 residues: CSVRSGGDYNEQFF. For the CDR3, the DNA is TGCAGCGTCCGCAGCGGGGGGGACTACAATGAGCAGTTCTTC.

The table lists this clonotype with many counts. This chain uses TRBV30 with TRBJ2-1; 7 bases are a match to TRBD1. V shed 0 bases, J shed 7 bases, and the junction held 12 bases outside the gene matches. The length of the CDR3 is 16 residues. Germline CDR1 is GTSNPN and CDR2 is SVGIG (reference sequence). The CDR3 DNA reads as TGTGCCTGGAGTGTACAAGACAGGGTTTGGACGAATGAGCAGTTCTTC. Amino acids: CAWSVQDRVWTNEQFF.

Concerning this clonotype: The missing conserved phenylalanine or tryptophan at the end of this CDR3 makes a read error likely. The CDR3 DNA reads TGTGCCAGCAGCCGCTTACAGGGGAAGACTGAAGCTTTCCTT. It yields the protein CASSRLQGKTEAFL. The chain combines TRBV12-3 or TRBV12-4 with TRBJ1-1, with 7 bases that match TRBD1. The CDR3 runs to 14 residues. V lost 6 bases, J lost 5 bases, and 9 bases stayed unmatched.

This clonotype has at least ten counts. The V gene is TRBV11-2, the J gene TRBJ1-4, with D unresolved. The V and J ends lost 4 bases and 8 bases respectively, with 14 bases between them. Germline CDR1 is SGHAT and CDR2 is FQNNGV. The CDR3 totals 14 residues. CDR3 coding DNA: TGTGCCAGCAGCTCCAGCCCAATGGGGGAAAAACTGTTTTTT. This sequence encodes CASSSSPMGEKLFF.

This clonotype has just a few counts. CDR3 DNA: TGTGCCATCAGTAAGGACAGGGAAAGGACCGGGGAGCTGTTTTTT. This encodes CAISKDRERTGELFF. This chain uses TRBV10-3 with TRBJ2-2, with 8 nucleotides matching TRBD1. Per the germline V gene, CDR1 is ENHRY and CDR2 is SYGVKD. J gave up 5 bases and V 5 bases, and 7 bases lay outside the gene matches. This CDR3 has 15 amino acids.

As to this clonotype: A read error is likely here: a far larger clone is one base away. V gene TRBV6-1 combines with J gene TRBJ2-7, with 7 bases identical to TRBD1. Germline V lookup: CDR1 MNHNS, CDR2 SASEGT. The CDR3 extends over 12 amino acids. The ends lost 7 bases at V and 6 bases at J; junction bases unmatched: 6. The CDR3 region is CASNSQGFEQYF. The CDR3 nucleotides are TGTGCCAGCAATTCACAGGGGTTCGAGCAGTACTTC.

There are many counts of this clonotype. The chain links TRBV28 to TRBJ2-5; 13 bases match TRBD2. Germline-derived CDR1 and CDR2 are MDHEN and SYDVKM. This CDR3 spans 16 amino acids. V lost 4 bases and J lost 5; bases outside the gene matches: 7. CDR3: CASSSPTSGGPETQYF. Written as DNA, the CDR3 is TGTGCCAGCAGTTCACCGACTAGCGGGGGGCCGGAGACCCAGTACTTC. The full variable domain, completed using reference TRBV28 and TRBJ2-5, is DVKVTQSSRYLVKRTGEKVFLECVQDMDHENMFWYRQDPGLGLRLIYFSYDVKMKEKGDIPEGYSVSREKKERFSLILESASTNQTSMYLCASSSPTSGGPETQYFGPGTRLLVL.

On this clonotype itself: A junction boundary mismatches the germline segment, possibly from a read error. This chain connects TRBV20-1 to TRBJ2-1, with TRBD2 matching over 7 bases. Looked up from germline, CDR1 is DFQATT and CDR2 is SNEGSKA (reference sequence). The CDR3 contains 14 residues. In nucleotides, the CDR3 is TGCAGTGCTAGTAGGGCTAGCGGCTACAATGAGCAGTCCTTC. Protein sequence: CSASRASGYNEQSF.

The chain combines TRBV5-1 with TRBJ2-7, with D possibly being TRBD2 (6 bases). This CDR3 has 11 amino acids. CDR1 is SGHRS, CDR2 YFSETQ, per germline. Trimming took 4 bases from V and 5 from J, leaving 7 bases between them. Here the CDR3 DNA reads TGCGCCAGCAGCCGGGGGAACGAGCAGTACTTC. It translates to CASSRGNEQYF. Together with reference TRBV5-1 and TRBJ2-7, the CDR3 gives the full variable domain: KAGVTQTPRYLIKTRGQQVTLSCSPISGHRSVSWYQQTPGQGLQFLFEYFSETQRNKGNFPGRFSGRQFSNSRSEMNVSTLELGDSALYLCASSRGNEQYFGPGTRLTVT.

This clonotype was seen ten or more times. V gene TRBV12-3 or TRBV12-4 combines with J gene TRBJ1-3; D remains unclear. This CDR3 spans 13 amino acids. The V gene lost 7 bases and the J gene lost 0 bases, with 7 bases spanning the gap. CDR3 DNA: TGTGCCAGCACAGGATACTCTGGAAACACCATATATTTT. Protein sequence: CASTGYSGNTIYF.

This clonotype has more than one count but fewer than ten. The V call is TRBV4-3, the J call TRBJ2-7; D call uncertain. V lost 0 bases, J lost 2 bases, and 14 bases lay in between. In germline, CDR1 is LGHNA, CDR2 YSLEER. The CDR3 totals 16 residues. This CDR3 reads CASSQDLFYRAYEQYF. The CDR3 coding sequence is TGCGCCAGCAGCCAAGATCTCTTCTACAGAGCCTACGAGCAGTACTTC.